This TCR beta chain was obtained from a study of blood T cells in healthy people across ages. This clonotype came up once. PBMCs, at least 7 million per sample, were isolated. A second PCR, run for about 6 to 12 cycles, used a sample-barcoded 5' primer plus a J-beta primer mix. Every cDNA molecule carried a tag from a template-switch adaptor bearing 12 random nucleotides. Each of the samples gave a minimum of 3 million paired-end reads that contained CDR3. TCRdb used MiXCR to reprocess the 5' RACE reads, holding one entry per CDR3 protein. This sample yields fewer than 1,000,000 distinct CDR3 sequences, of which around 42% are seen a single time; roughly 19% belongs to the top ten. This CDR3 contains 18 residues. Per the germline V gene, CDR1 is MNHEY and CDR2 is SVGAGI. V lost 2 bases, J lost 5 bases, and 12 bases stayed unmatched.

The material sequenced was blood. The chain has TRBV6-5 and TRBJ2-2, with TRBD2 matching 9 bases. The clonotype was recovered from a man between 60 and 70 years old in good health. CDR3 amino acids: CASSYGAGGRVGTGELFF. The CDR3, as DNA: TGTGCCAGCAGTTACGGAGCGGGGGGCCGGGTTGGAACCGGGGAGCTGTTTTTT.